This T cell receptor (beta chain) was identified in a study of cytomegalovirus exposure and HLA in healthy donors. Study at large: In an earlier analysis, approximately 120 million unique TCR beta sequences were found from 200 million or so T cells. Study observations and caveats: Some V segments, including TRBV6-2 and TRBV6-3, were excluded as indistinguishable. Across donors, presence/absence analyses took sequencing depth to be roughly uniform.

This clone was seen a single time. Its cognate antigen is unknown. PCR employed 60 Vbeta and 13 Jbeta primers. Measured with immunoSEQ multiplex PCR; TCRdb has only the in-frame clones, and not every one. The sample yields over 65,000 clones, about 80% seen once. This CDR3 has 14 amino acids. Trimming removed 7 bases at V and 5 bases at J, with 16 bases between. The germline gives CDR1 MNHNS, CDR2 SASEGT. V and J are TRBV6-1 and TRBJ2-3, with D maybe TRBD2 (7 bases). The sequencing input was PBMCs. This receptor was identified in a man in his forties or fifties in good health and CMV-seronegative. CDR3 in amino acids: CASTQGGGGDTQYF. The DNA of the CDR3 is TGTGCCAGCACCCAGGGAGGGGGGGGAGATACGCAGTATTTT.